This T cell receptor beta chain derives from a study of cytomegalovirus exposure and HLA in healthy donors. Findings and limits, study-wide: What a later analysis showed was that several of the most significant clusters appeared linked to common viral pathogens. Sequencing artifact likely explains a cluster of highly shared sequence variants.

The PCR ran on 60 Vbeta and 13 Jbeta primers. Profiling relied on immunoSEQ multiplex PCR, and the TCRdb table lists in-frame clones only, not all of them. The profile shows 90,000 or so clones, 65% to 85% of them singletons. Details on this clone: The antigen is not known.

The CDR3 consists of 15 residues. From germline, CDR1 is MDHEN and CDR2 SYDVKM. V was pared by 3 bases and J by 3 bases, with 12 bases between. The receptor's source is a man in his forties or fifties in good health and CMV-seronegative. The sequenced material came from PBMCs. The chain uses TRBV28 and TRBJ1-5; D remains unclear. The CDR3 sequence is CASSLLQAPNQPQHF. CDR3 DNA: TGTGCCAGCAGTTTGCTCCAGGCCCCCAATCAGCCCCAGCATTTT.